The 18 T cell receptor beta chains listed next were all sequenced from one sample in a study of CD8 T cells in ankylosing spondylitis. Using its own MiXCR run on the 5' RACE reads, TCRdb lists one record per CDR3 protein. The data hold some 270,000 distinct CDR3 sequences, with 18% observed a single time. Input material: blood, either unsorted or a sorted T cell fraction (not recorded which). These receptor sequences come from a male donor with ankylosing spondylitis or in good health (not recorded which).

The table lists this clonotype with a few counts. The J gene is TRBJ2-1, the V gene TRBV7-9, with 10 bases aligning to TRBD1. The ends lost 5 bases at V and 1 base at J; junction bases unmatched: 8. This CDR3 comprises 17 residues. Germline values: CDR1 SEHNR, CDR2 FQNEAQ (reference sequence). In nucleotides, the CDR3 is TGTGCCAGCAGCCTTCGGACAGGGGGAAGTTCCTACAATGAGCAGTTCTTC. Translating it yields CASSLRTGGSSYNEQFF.

J is TRBJ2-7 and V is TRBV29-1; D is ambiguous. In germline, CDR1 is SQVTM, CDR2 ANQGSEA. Trimming cost V 7 bases and J 2 bases, with 12 bases left between them. The length of the CDR3 is 12 residues. The CDR3 bases are TGCAGCGCCGAAGGCCAAGCCTACGAGCAGTACTTC. Translated, it gives CSAEGQAYEQYF.

CDR3 amino acids: CASSAQWSTDTQYF. The CDR3 DNA sequence: TGTGCCAGTAGTGCCCAATGGAGCACAGATACGCAGTATTTT. The chain recombines TRBV19 with TRBJ2-3; D is unclear. This CDR3 is 14 amino acids long. The V end lost 5 bases, the J end lost 0 bases, and 9 bases lay between the germline ends. Germline assignment: CDR1 LNHDA and CDR2 SQIVND (reference sequence).

This chain joins TRBV4-1 and TRBJ2-7, with 9 bases lining up with TRBD2. Unmatched junction bases numbered 4, after V lost 1 base and J lost 3 bases. The CDR3 covers 15 residues. Germline V lookup: CDR1 MGHRA, CDR2 YSYEKL. This chain's CDR3 is CASSQGTTSGYEQYF. The CDR3 DNA follows: TGCGCCAGCAGCCAAGGTACGACTAGCGGCTACGAGCAGTACTTC.

This clonotype was counted between two and nine times. The chain has TRBV7-6 and TRBJ2-7; 8 bases fit TRBD2. V shed 5 bases, J shed 2 bases, and the junction held 8 bases outside the gene matches. Germline V gives CDR1 SGHVS, CDR2 FNYEAQ. The CDR3 is 15 residues long. The chain's CDR3 is CASSQPVGLAYEQYF. Written as DNA, the CDR3 is TGTGCCAGCAGCCAACCCGTGGGACTAGCCTACGAGCAGTACTTC. Variable domain in full (rest from reference TRBV7-6 and TRBJ2-7): GAGVSQSPRYKVTKRGQDVALRCDPISGHVSLYWYRQALGQGPEFLTYFNYEAQQDKSGLPNDRFSAERPEGSISTLTIQRTEQRDSAMYRCASSQPVGLAYEQYFGPGTRLTVT.

This sequence joins TRBV27 and TRBJ2-7; D is possibly TRBD1 (5 bases). The V end was cut by 5 bases, the J end by 1 base, with 9 bases between. CDR3 length: 13 residues. In germline, CDR1 is MNHEY, CDR2 SMNVEV (reference sequence). The CDR3 loop is CASSQTVSYEQYF. CDR3 nucleotide sequence: TGTGCCAGCAGTCAGACAGTTTCCTACGAGCAGTACTTC.

This clonotype was detected a few times. J is TRBJ2-2 and V is TRBV25-1, with D unresolved. CDR1 and CDR2 from the germline V gene are MGHDK and SYGVNS. This CDR3 is built from 15 residues. Trimming took 8 bases from V and 9 from J, leaving 22 bases between them. The chain's CDR3 is CASVPVTRPCRELFF. The CDR3 bases are TGTGCCAGCGTTCCCGTTACCAGGCCCTGTAGGGAGCTGTTTTTT.

The chain combines TRBV6-2 or TRBV6-3 with TRBJ2-1, with 7 bases fitting TRBD1. Germline trimming cut 6 bases from V and 9 bases from J; bases unmatched to any gene: 5. Germline V CDR1 and CDR2: MNHEY, SVGEGT. This CDR3 spans 12 amino acids. The CDR3 region is CASRQGIGEQFF. The CDR3 DNA is TGTGCCAGCAGACAGGGGATCGGTGAGCAGTTCTTC.

The chain carries TRBV12-3 or TRBV12-4 and TRBJ2-7, with D possibly matching TRBD2 (5 bases). V was shortened by 5 bases and J by 0 bases, with 11 bases between the two germline ends. The CDR3 loop spans 14 amino acids. The CDR3 nucleotides are TGTGCCAGCAGTCCCGGACTGATCTCCTACGAGCAGTACTTC. The encoded protein is CASSPGLISYEQYF.

This chain links TRBV11-2 with TRBJ2-2, with D unresolved. The germline V and J ends were trimmed by 3 bases and 0 bases, with 23 bases remaining between them. This CDR3 comprises 20 residues. CDR1 and CDR2 from the germline V gene are SGHAT and FQNNGV. The CDR3, as DNA: TGTGCCAGCAGCTTTCTGCCGCAAATCAGAAGGGCCTCGAACACCGGGGAGCTGTTTTTT. Translating gives CASSFLPQIRRASNTGELFF.

The chain couples TRBV4-1 to TRBJ2-5, with 7 positions matching TRBD2. Germline V lookup: CDR1 MGHRA, CDR2 YSYEKL. Unmatched junction bases numbered 5, after V lost 5 bases and J lost 2 bases. The CDR3 has 14 residues. CDR3 residues: CASSYLAVQETQYF. The CDR3 DNA sequence: TGCGCCAGCAGCTACCTAGCGGTTCAAGAGACCCAGTACTTC.

The chain carries TRBV4-1 and TRBJ2-7, with TRBD2 identical over 11 bases. Germline values: CDR1 MGHRA, CDR2 YSYEKL. CDR3 size: 15 residues. With 1 base clipped from V and 4 bases from J, the junction kept 3 bases outside the gene matches. The CDR3 nucleotides read TGCGCCAGCAGCCAAGTAACTAGCGGGAGTTACGAGCAGTACTTC. Its protein is CASSQVTSGSYEQYF.

The sample holds a few counts of this clonotype. The chain employs TRBV4-3 and TRBJ2-1; no definite D call. The CDR3 sequence is 16 residues long. Looked up from germline, CDR1 is LGHNA and CDR2 is YSLEER. V gave up 0 bases and J gave up 0 bases, with 9 bases separating them. The CDR3 reads CASSQDRGDSYNEQFF. The CDR3 nucleotides are TGCGCCAGCAGCCAAGATCGAGGAGACTCCTACAATGAGCAGTTCTTC.

This chain's CDR3 is CASSPHMGETQYF. The CDR3 DNA reads TGTGCCAGCAGTCCACACATGGGAGAGACCCAGTACTTC. The chain combines TRBV12-3 or TRBV12-4 with TRBJ2-5; D is unresolved. CDR3 size: 13 residues. The V end was cut by 5 bases, the J end by 4 bases, with 11 bases between.

This clonotype was seen ten or more times. This chain uses TRBV20-1 with TRBJ1-5, with D possibly matching TRBD1 (5 bases). Trimming removed 6 bases from V and 0 bases from J, with 9 bases in between. The CDR3 sequence is 13 residues long. Germline V CDR1 and CDR2: DFQATT, SNEGSKA (reference sequence). CDR3 coding DNA: TGCAGTGCGACAGACTATAGCAATCAGCCCCAGCATTTT. Protein product: CSATDYSNQPQHF.

The chain links TRBV7-2 to TRBJ1-2; TRBD1 aligns across 7 bases. The trim removed 4 bases at V and 4 bases at J, leaving 9 bases unmatched. Germline V lookup: CDR1 SGHTA, CDR2 FQGNSA. The CDR3 is 15 residues long. The CDR3 DNA is TGTGCCAGCAGCTCCCCGGACAGGCCGGCCTATGGCTACACCTTC. It specifies CASSSPDRPAYGYTF.

The chain combines TRBV9 with TRBJ2-5, with 13 bases that match TRBD2. Germline assignment: CDR1 SGDLS and CDR2 YYNGEE. V shed 0 bases and J 0 bases; nucleotides not matched to a gene: 8. The CDR3 length is 19 residues. The CDR3 DNA sequence: TGTGCCAGCAGCGTAGATGGGGGACTAGCGGGATTGGACCAAGAGACCCAGTACTTC. Its translation is CASSVDGGLAGLDQETQYF.

The chain couples TRBV15 to TRBJ2-3, with 8 bases aligning to TRBD2. CDR1 and CDR2 (germline): LNHNV, YYDKDF (reference sequence). With 3 bases clipped from V and 2 bases from J, the junction kept 4 bases outside the gene matches. CDR3 length: 15 residues. The CDR3 spells CATSSTSGPTDTQYF. The DNA of the CDR3 is TGTGCCACCAGCAGCACTAGCGGCCCCACAGATACGCAGTATTTT.